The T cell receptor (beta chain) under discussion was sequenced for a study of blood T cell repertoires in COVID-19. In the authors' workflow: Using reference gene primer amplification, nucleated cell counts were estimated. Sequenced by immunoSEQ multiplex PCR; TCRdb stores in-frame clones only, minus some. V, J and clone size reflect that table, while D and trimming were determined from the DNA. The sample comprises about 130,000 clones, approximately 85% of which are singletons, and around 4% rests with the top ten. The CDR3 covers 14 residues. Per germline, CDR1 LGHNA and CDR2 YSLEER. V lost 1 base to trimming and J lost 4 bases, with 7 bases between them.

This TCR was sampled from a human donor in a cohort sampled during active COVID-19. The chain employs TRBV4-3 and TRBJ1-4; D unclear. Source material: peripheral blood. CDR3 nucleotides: TGCGCCAGCAGCCAAGTAATCGGTAATGAAAAACTGTTTTTT. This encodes CASSQVIGNEKLFF.